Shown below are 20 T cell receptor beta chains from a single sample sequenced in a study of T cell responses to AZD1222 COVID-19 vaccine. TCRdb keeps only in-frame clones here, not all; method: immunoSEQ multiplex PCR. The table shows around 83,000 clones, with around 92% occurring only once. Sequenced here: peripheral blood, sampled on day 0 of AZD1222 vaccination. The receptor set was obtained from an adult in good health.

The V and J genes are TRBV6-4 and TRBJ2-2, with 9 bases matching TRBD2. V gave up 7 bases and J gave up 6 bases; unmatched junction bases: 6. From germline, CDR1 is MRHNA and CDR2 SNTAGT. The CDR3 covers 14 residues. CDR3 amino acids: CASKEREVSGELFF. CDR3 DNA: TGTGCCAGCAAGGAGCGGGAGGTTTCCGGGGAGCTGTTTTTT.

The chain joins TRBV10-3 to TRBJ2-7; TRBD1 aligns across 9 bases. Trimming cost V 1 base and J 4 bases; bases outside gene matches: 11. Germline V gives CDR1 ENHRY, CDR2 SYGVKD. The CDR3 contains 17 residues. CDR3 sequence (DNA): TGTGCCATCAGTGAGTTAGAATGGACAGGGGAAAGGTACGAGCAGTACTTC. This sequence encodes CAISELEWTGERYEQYF.

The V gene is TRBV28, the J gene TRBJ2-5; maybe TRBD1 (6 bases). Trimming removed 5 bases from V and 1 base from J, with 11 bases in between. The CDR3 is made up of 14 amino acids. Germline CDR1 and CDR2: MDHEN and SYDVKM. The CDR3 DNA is TGTGCCAGCAGTGTGGGGGACACCCAAGAGACCCAGTACTTC. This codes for CASSVGDTQETQYF.

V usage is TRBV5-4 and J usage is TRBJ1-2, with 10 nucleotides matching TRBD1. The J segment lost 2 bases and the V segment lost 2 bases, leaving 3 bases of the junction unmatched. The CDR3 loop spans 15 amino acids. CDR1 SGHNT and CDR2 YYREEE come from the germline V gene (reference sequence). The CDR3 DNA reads TGTGCCAGCAGCTTACAGACAGGGGGCAACTATGGCTACACCTTC. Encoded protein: CASSLQTGGNYGYTF.

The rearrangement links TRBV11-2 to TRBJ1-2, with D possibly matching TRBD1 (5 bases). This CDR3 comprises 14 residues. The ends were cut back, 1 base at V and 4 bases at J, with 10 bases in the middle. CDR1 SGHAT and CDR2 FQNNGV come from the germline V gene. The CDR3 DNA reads TGTGCCAGCAGCTTAGGTCCAGGGATCTATGGCTACACCTTC. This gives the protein CASSLGPGIYGYTF. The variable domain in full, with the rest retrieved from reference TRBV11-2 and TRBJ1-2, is EAGVAQSPRYKIIEKRQSVAFWCNPISGHATLYWYQQILGQGPKLLIQFQNNGVVDDSQLPKDRFSAERLKGVDSTLKIQPAKLEDSAVYLCASSLGPGIYGYTFGSGTRLTVV.

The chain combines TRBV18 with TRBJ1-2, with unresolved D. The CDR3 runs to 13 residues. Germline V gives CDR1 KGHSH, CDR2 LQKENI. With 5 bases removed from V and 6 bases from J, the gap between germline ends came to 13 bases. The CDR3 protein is CASSTMDADGYTF. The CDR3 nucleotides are TGTGCCAGCTCAACCATGGACGCGGATGGCTACACCTTC. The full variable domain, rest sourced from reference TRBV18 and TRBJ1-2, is NAGVMQNPRHLVRRRGQEARLRCSPMKGHSHVYWYRQLPEEGLKFMVYLQKENIIDESGMPKERFSAEFPKEGPSILRIQQVVRGDSAAYFCASSTMDADGYTFGSGTRLTVV.

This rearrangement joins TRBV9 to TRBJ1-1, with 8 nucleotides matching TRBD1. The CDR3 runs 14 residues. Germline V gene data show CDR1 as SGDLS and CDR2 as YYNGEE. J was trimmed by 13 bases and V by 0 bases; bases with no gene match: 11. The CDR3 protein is CASSVGIGQGGLFF. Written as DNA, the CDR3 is TGTGCCAGCAGCGTAGGAATCGGACAGGGTGGTCTTTTCTTT. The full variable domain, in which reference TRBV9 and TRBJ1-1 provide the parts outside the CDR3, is DSGVTQTPKHLITATGQRVTLRCSPRSGDLSVYWYQQSLDQGLQFLIQYYNGEERAKGNILERFSAQQFPDLHSELNLSSLELGDSALYFCASSVGIGQGGLFFGQGTRLTVV.

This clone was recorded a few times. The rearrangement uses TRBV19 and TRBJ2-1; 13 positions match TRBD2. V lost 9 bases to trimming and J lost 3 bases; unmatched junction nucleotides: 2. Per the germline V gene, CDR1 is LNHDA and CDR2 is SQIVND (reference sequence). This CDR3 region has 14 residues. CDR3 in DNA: TGTGCCAGCAGGACTAGCGGGAGCTACAATGAGCAGTTCTTC. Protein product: CASRTSGSYNEQFF.

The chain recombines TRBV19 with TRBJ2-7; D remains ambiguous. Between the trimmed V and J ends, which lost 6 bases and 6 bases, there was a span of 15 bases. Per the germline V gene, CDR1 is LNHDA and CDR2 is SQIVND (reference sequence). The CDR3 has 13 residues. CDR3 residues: CASSFAVTREQYF. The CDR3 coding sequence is TGTGCCAGTAGCTTTGCGGTAACGCGCGAGCAGTACTTC.

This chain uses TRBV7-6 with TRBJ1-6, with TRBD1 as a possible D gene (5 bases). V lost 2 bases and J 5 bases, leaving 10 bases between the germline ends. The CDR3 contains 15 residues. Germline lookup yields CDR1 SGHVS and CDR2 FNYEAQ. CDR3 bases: TGTGCCAGCAGCTTATCAGGGACCGATAATTCACCCCTCCACTTT. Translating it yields CASSLSGTDNSPLHF.

The CDR3 DNA follows: TGTGCCAGCAGTGCCCCACGGACAGGTTTAATCCCCTATAATTCACCCCTCCACTTT. It specifies CASSAPRTGLIPYNSPLHF. The V call is TRBV6-4, the J call TRBJ1-6; 7 bases align to TRBD1. J lost 2 bases, V lost 4 bases, and 14 bases had no gene match. CDR3 length equals 19 residues. Germline CDR1 and CDR2: MRHNA and SNTAGT.

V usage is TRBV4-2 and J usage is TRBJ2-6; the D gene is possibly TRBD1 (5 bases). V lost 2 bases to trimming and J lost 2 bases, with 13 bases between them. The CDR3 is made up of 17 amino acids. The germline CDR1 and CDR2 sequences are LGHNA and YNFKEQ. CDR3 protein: CASSQSQGNTGANVLTF. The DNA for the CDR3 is TGTGCCAGCAGCCAATCTCAGGGAAATACTGGGGCCAACGTCCTGACTTTC.

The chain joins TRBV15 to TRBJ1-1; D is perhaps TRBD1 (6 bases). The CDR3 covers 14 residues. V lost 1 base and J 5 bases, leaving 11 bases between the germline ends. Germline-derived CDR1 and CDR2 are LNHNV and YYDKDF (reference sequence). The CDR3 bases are TGTGCCACCAGCAGAGGTCAGGGGCAAACTGAAGCTTTCTTT. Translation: CATSRGQGQTEAFF.

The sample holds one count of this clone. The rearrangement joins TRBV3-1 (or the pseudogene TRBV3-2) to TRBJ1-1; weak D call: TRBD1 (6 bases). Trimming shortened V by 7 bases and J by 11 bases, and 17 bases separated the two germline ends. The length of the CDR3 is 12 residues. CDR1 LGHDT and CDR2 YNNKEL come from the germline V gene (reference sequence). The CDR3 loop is CASTLGGRLAFF. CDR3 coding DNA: TGTGCCAGCACCCTGGGGGGCAGGTTGGCTTTCTTT.

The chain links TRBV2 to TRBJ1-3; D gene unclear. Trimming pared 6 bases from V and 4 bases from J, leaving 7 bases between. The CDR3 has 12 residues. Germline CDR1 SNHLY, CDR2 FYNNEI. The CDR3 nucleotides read TGTGCCAGCAGCGAGGGCGGAAACACCATATATTTT. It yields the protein CASSEGGNTIYF.

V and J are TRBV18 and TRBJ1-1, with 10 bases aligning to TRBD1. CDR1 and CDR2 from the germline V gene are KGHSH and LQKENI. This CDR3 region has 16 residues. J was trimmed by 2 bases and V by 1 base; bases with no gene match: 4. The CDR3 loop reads CASSPQTGGYNTEAFF. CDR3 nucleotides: TGTGCCAGCTCACCACAGACAGGGGGCTATAACACTGAAGCTTTCTTT.

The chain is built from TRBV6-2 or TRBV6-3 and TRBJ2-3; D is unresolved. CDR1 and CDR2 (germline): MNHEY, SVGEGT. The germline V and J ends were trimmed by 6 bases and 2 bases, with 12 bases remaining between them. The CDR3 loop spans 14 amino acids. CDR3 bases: TGTGCCAGCAGCCTTTCGACCGACACAGATACGCAGTATTTT. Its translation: CASSLSTDTDTQYF.

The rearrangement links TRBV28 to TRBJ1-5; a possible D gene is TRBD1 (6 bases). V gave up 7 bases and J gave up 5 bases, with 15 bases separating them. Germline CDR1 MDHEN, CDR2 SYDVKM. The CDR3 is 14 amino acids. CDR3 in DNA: TGTGCCAGCAATTCAGGGGTTGCCCATCAGCCCCAGCATTTT. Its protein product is CASNSGVAHQPQHF.

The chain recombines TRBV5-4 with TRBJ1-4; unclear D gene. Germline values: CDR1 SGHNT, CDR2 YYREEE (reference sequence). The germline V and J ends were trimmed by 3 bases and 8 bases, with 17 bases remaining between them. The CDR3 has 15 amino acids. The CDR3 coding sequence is TGTGCCAGCAGCTCGTCCGCCGGAATGGGGGAAAAACTGTTTTTT. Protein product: CASSSSAGMGEKLFF.

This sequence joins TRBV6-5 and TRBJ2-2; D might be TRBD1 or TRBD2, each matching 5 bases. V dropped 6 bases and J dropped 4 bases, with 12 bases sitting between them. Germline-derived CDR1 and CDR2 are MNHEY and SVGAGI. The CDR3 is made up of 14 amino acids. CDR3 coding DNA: TGTGCCAGCAGGAAGGGACCGATCACCGGGGAGCTGTTTTTT. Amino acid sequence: CASRKGPITGELFF.